The 8 T cell receptor beta chains below come from one sample, sequenced in a study of blood T cell repertoires in COVID-19. TCRdb's copy holds only in-frame clones and misses some; the assay was immunoSEQ multiplex PCR. The repertoire includes under 200,000 clones, 85% to 90% of them detected once, and 1.5% to 2% sits in the top ten. Sequencing was performed on peripheral blood. These receptors were obtained from a man aged 18 to 29 with active or convalescent COVID-19.

This rearrangement joins TRBV10-2 to TRBJ2-2; the D gene is possibly TRBD2 (5 bases). The CDR3 is 14 residues long. Trimming cost V 7 bases and J 5 bases, with 14 bases left between them. The germline V gene has CDR1 WSHSY and CDR2 SAAADI. CDR3 residues: CASIRTTGTGELFF. The CDR3 bases are TGCGCCAGCATTAGGACCACGGGAACCGGGGAGCTGTTTTTT.

The chain links TRBV12-3 or TRBV12-4 to TRBJ2-1; the match to TRBD1 covers 7 bases. V shed 6 bases and J 12 bases; nucleotides not matched to a gene: 8. CDR3 length equals 12 residues. The chain's CDR3 is CASRGDGTAQFF. CDR3 in DNA: TGTGCCAGCAGAGGAGACGGGACAGCGCAGTTCTTC.

This sequence joins TRBV3-1 (or the pseudogene TRBV3-2) and TRBJ2-7, with 9 bases lining up with TRBD2. V dropped 2 bases and J dropped 2; count of bases not matched to a gene: 4. Germline loops: CDR1 LGHDT, CDR2 YNNKEL (reference sequence). The CDR3 runs to 15 residues. This CDR3 reads CASSQRLAAPYEQYF. The CDR3 region has the DNA TGTGCCAGCAGCCAACGACTAGCGGCCCCCTACGAGCAGTACTTC.

The V call is TRBV18, the J call TRBJ2-7, with TRBD2 matching over 8 bases. From germline, CDR1 is KGHSH and CDR2 LQKENI. The CDR3 length is 15 residues. J lost 0 bases, V lost 6 bases, and 7 bases had no gene match. As DNA, the CDR3 is TGTGCCAGCTCCGGGACGGGGGGGAGCTCCTACGAGCAGTACTTC. Translating it yields CASSGTGGSSYEQYF.

The chain combines TRBV27 with TRBJ2-1; 7 bases match TRBD2. V shed 5 bases, J shed 0 bases, and the junction held 4 bases outside the gene matches. The CDR3 consists of 15 residues. Germline V CDR1 and CDR2: MNHEY, SMNVEV (reference sequence). CDR3 in amino acids: CASSRSGNSYNEQFF. Here the CDR3 DNA reads TGTGCCAGCAGTCGAAGCGGGAACTCCTACAATGAGCAGTTCTTC.

The V and J genes are TRBV6-1 and TRBJ2-3; 9 nucleotides line up with TRBD2. Germline loops: CDR1 MNHNS, CDR2 SASEGT. Trimming took 1 base from V and 5 from J; bases not matched to a gene: 7. The CDR3 is 16 residues long. The CDR3 nucleotides read TGTGCCAGCAGTGAAGTCAGCGGGGGGCGGGTAGATACGCAGTATTTT. Amino acids: CASSEVSGGRVDTQYF.

CDR3: CASTSYTGTDNSPLHF. The CDR3 DNA sequence: TGTGCCAGTACCTCTTATACCGGGACAGATAATTCACCCCTCCACTTT. The chain carries TRBV19 and TRBJ1-6; TRBD1 matches 7 bases. The CDR3 runs 16 residues. The V segment lost 7 bases and the J segment 5 bases; nucleotides outside the gene matches: 11. Germline V gene data show CDR1 as LNHDA and CDR2 as SQIVND (reference sequence).

The gene calls are TRBV9 and TRBJ2-7; possibly TRBD2 for D (6 bases). The germline V gene encodes CDR1 SGDLS and CDR2 YYNGEE. This CDR3 contains 14 residues. Between the trimmed V and J ends, which lost 3 bases and 2 bases, there was a span of 12 bases. The CDR3 DNA reads as TGTGCCAGCAGCGCCACCACGGGGGCCTACGAGCAGTACTTC. It yields the protein CASSATTGAYEQYF. The whole variable domain, filled in from reference TRBV9 and TRBJ2-7, reads DSGVTQTPKHLITATGQRVTLRCSPRSGDLSVYWYQQSLDQGLQFLIQYYNGEERAKGNILERFSAQQFPDLHSELNLSSLELGDSALYFCASSATTGAYEQYFGPGTRLTVT.